The T cell receptor (beta chain) under discussion was sequenced for a study of cytotoxic CD8 clonotypes in ibrutinib-treated CLL. Notes on the study in general: Clonality was higher at baseline than in age-matched healthy donors and tracked circulating CD8+ T-cell counts.

The germline gives CDR1 SQVTM, CDR2 ANQGSEA. V lost 3 bases and J lost 2, with 12 bases in between. The CDR3 sequence is 14 residues long. In this sample, this clone turned up a few times. As yet, its antigen is unknown. TCR beta library input comprised around 2.1 micrograms of genomic DNA from cryopreserved PBMCs. TCRdb's copy holds only in-frame clones and misses some; the assay was immunoSEQ multiplex PCR. This sample yields 50,000 or so clones, of which 70% to 90% are seen a single time; 20% belongs to the top ten. The sample in question was PBMCs, obtained after 24 months of ibrutinib treatment. This chain connects TRBV29-1 to TRBJ2-3; the D gene is possibly TRBD2 (6 bases). The sequence was collected from a human donor with chronic lymphocytic leukemia. The CDR3 DNA sequence: TGCAGCGTTGATGCGGGACCTGACACAGATACGCAGTATTTT. Translating it yields CSVDAGPDTDTQYF.